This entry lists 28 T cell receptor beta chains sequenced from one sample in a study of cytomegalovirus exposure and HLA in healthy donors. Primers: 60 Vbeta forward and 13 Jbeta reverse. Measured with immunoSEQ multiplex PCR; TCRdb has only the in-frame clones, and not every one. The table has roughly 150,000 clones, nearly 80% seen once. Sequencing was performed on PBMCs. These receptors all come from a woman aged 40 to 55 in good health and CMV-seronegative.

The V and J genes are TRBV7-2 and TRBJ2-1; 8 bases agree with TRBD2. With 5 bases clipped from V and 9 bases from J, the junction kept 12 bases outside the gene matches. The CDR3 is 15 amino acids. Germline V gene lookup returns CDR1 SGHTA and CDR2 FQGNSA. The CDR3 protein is CASSQSGRGALEQFF. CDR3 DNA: TGTGCCAGCAGCCAATCCGGGCGGGGGGCGCTTGAGCAGTTCTTC. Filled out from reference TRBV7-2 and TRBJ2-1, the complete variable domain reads GAGVSQSPSNKVTEKGKDVELRCDPISGHTALYWYRQSLGQGLEFLIYFQGNSAPDKSGLPSDRFSAERTGGSVSTLTIQRTQQEDSAVYLCASSQSGRGALEQFFGPGTRLTVL.

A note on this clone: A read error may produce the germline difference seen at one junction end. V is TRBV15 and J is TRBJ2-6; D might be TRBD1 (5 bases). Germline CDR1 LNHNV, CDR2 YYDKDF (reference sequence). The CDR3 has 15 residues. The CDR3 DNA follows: TGTGCCACCAGCGGAGACAGCTCTGGGGCCAACGGCCTGACTTTC. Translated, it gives CATSGDSSGANGLTF.

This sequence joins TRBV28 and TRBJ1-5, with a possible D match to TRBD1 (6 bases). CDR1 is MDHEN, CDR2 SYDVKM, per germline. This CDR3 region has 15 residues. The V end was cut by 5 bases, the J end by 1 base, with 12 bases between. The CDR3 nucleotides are TGTGCCAGCAGTCCGGACAGTCGAAGCAATCAGCCCCAGCATTTT. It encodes CASSPDSRSNQPQHF.

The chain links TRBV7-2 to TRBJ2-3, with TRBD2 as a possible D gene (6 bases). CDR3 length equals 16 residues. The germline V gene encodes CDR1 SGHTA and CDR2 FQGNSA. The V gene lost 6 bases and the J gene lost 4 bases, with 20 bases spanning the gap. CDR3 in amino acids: CASSPGVPMGADTQYF. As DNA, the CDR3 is TGTGCCAGCAGTCCGGGGGTCCCAATGGGGGCAGATACGCAGTATTTT.

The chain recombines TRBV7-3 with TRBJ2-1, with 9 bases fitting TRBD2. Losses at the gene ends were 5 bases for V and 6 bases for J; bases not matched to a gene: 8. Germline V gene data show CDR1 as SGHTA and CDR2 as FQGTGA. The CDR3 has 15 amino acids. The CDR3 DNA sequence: TGTGCCAGCAGCCCGGGACTAGCCTATGGCAATGAGCAGTTCTTC. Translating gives CASSPGLAYGNEQFF.

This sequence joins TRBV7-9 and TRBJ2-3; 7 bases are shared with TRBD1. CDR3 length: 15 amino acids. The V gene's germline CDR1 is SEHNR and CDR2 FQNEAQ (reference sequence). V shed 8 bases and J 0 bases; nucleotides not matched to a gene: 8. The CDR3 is CASGMTGQSTDTQYF. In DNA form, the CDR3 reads TGTGCCAGCGGTATGACAGGGCAAAGCACAGATACGCAGTATTTT.

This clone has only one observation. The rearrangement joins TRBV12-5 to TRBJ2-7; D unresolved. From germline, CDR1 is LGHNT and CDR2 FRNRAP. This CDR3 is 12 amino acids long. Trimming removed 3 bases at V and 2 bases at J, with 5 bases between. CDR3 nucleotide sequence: TGTGCTAGTGGTTTCTCCCCCTACGAGCAGTACTTC. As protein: CASGFSPYEQYF. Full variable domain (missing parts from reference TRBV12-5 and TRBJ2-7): DARVTQTPRHKVTEMGQEVTMRCQPILGHNTVFWYRQTMMQGLELLAYFRNRAPLDDSGMPKDRFSAEMPDATLATLKIQPSEPRDSAVYFCASGFSPYEQYFGPGTRLTVT.

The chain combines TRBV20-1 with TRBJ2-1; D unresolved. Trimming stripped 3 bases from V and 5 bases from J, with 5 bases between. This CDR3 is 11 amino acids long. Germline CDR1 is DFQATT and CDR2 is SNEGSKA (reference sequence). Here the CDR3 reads CSARRDNEQFF. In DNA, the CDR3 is TGCAGTGCTAGGCGCGACAATGAGCAGTTCTTC.

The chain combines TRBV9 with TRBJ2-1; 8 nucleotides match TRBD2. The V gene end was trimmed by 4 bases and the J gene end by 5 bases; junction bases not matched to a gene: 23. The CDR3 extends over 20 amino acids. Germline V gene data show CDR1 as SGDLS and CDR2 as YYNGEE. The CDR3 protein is CASSPPLTGGLAGVNNEQFF. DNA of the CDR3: TGTGCCAGCAGCCCCCCCTTGACGGGGGGGCTTGCTGGAGTAAACAATGAGCAGTTCTTC.

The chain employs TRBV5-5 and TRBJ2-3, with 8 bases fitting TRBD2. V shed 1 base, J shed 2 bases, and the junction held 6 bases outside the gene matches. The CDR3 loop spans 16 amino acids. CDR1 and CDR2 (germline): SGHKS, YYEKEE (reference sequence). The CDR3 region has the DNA TGTGCCAGCAGCTTGTTAGCGGGGTCCCCCACAGATACGCAGTATTTT. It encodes CASSLLAGSPTDTQYF.

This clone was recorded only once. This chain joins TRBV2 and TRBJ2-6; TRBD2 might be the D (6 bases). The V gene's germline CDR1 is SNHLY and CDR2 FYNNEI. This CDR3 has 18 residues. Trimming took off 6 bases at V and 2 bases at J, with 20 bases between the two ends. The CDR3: CASRRAGRVTAGANVLTF. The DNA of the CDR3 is TGTGCCAGCAGAAGAGCGGGCAGGGTAACGGCTGGGGCCAACGTCCTGACTTTC. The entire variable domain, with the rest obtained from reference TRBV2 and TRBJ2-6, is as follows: EPEVTQTPSHQVTQMGQEVILRCVPISNHLYFYWYRQILGQKVEFLVSFYNNEISEKSEIFDDQFSVERPDGSNFTLKIRSTKLEDSAMYFCASRRAGRVTAGANVLTFGAGSRLTVL.

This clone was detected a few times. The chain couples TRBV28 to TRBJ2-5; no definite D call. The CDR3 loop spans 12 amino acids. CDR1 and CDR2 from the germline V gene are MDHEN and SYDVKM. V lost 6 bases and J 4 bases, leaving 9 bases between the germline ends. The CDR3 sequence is CASSTRLETQYF. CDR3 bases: TGTGCCAGCAGCACCAGGCTAGAGACCCAGTACTTC.

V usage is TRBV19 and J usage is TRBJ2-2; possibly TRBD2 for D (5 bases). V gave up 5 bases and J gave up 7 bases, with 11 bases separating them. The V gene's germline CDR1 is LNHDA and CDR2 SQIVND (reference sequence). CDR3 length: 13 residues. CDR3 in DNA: TGTGCCAGTAGTCTAAACGCGGGCGGGGAGCTGTTTTTT. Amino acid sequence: CASSLNAGGELFF.

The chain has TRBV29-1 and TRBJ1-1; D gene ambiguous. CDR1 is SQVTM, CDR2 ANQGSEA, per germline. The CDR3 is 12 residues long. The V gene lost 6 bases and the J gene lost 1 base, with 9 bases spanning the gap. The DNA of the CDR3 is TGCAGCGTAGCTCGTGGGAACACTGAAGCTTTCTTT. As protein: CSVARGNTEAFF.

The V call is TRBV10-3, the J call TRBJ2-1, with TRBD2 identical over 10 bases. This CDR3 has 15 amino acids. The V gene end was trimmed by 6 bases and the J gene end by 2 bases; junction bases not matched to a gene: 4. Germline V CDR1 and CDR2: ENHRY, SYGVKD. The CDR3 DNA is TGTGCCATCAGGCTTGGACTAGCGGCCTACAATGAGCAGTTCTTC. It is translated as CAIRLGLAAYNEQFF.

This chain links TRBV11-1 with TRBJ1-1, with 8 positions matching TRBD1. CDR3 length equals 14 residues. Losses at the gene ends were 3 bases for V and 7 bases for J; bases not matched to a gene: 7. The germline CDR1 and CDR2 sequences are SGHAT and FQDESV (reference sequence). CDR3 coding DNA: TGTGCCAGCAGCTTCAGGGGGCAAGGGGATGAAGCTTTCTTT. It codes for CASSFRGQGDEAFF.

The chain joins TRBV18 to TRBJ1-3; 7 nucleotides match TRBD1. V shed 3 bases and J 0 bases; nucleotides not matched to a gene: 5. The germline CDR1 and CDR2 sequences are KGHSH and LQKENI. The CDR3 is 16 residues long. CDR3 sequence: CASSPTGQYSGNTIYF. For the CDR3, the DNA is TGTGCCAGCTCACCGACGGGACAGTACTCTGGAAACACCATATATTTT.

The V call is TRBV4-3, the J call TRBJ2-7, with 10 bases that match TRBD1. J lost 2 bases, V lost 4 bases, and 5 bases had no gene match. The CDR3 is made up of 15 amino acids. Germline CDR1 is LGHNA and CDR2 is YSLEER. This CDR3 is CASSPDRGQTYEQYF. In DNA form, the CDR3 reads TGCGCCAGCAGCCCTGACAGGGGGCAAACCTACGAGCAGTACTTC.

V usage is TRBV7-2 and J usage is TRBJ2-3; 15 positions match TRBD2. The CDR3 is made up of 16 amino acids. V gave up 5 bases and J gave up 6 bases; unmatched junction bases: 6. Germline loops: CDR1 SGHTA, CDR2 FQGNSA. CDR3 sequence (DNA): TGTGCCAGCAGCCAAACCGGGACTAGCGGGGGGGATACGCAGTATTTT. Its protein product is CASSQTGTSGGDTQYF. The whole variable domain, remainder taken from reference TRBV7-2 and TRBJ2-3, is GAGVSQSPSNKVTEKGKDVELRCDPISGHTALYWYRQSLGQGLEFLIYFQGNSAPDKSGLPSDRFSAERTGGSVSTLTIQRTQQEDSAVYLCASSQTGTSGGDTQYFGPGTRLTVL.

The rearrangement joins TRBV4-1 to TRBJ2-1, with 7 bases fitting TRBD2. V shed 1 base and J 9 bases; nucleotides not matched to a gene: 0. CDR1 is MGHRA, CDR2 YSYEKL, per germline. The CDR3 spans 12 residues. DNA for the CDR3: TGCGCCAGCAGCCAAGGCGGGGGTGAGCAGTTCTTC. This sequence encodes CASSQGGGEQFF.

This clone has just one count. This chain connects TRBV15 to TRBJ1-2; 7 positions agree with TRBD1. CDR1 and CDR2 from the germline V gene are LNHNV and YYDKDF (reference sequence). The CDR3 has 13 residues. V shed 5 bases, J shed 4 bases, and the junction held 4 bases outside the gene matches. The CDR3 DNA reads TGTGCCACCAGCGGGGGACAGTTCTATGGCTACACCTTC. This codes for CATSGGQFYGYTF.

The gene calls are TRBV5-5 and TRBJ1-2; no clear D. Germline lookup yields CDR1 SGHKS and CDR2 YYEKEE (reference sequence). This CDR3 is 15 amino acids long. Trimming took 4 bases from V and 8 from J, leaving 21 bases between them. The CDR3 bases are TGTGCCAGCAGCCTGGAGTTTGTGGCCTGGTTCGGCTACACCTTC. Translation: CASSLEFVAWFGYTF.

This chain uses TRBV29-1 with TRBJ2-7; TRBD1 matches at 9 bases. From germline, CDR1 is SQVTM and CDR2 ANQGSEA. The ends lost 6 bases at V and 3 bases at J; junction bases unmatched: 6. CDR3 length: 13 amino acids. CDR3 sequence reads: CSVGDRVNYEQYF. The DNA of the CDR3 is TGCAGCGTGGGGGACAGGGTAAACTACGAGCAGTACTTC.

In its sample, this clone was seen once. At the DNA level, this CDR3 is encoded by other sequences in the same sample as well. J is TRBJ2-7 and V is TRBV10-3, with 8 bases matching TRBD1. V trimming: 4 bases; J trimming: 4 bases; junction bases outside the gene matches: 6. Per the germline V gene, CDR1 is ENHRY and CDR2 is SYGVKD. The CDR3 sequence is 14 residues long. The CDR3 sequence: CAISAGTGSYEQYF. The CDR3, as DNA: TGTGCCATCAGTGCCGGGACAGGCTCGTACGAGCAGTACTTC.

DNA of the CDR3: TGTGCCAGCAGCCCCTCACAGGGCTTGAGCTCCTACGAGCAGTACTTC. This codes for CASSPSQGLSSYEQYF. The chain combines TRBV7-2 with TRBJ2-7; D is perhaps TRBD1 (6 bases). CDR1 and CDR2 from the germline V gene are SGHTA and FQGNSA. The CDR3 length is 16 residues. Trimming shortened V by 5 bases and J by 0 bases, and 17 bases separated the two germline ends.

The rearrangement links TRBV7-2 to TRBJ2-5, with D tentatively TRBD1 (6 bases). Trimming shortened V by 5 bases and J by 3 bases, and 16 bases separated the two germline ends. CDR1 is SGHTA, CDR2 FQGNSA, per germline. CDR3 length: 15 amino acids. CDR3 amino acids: CASSPHQGLEETQYF. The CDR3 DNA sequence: TGTGCCAGCAGCCCCCATCAGGGGCTCGAAGAGACCCAGTACTTC.

CDR3 sequence (DNA): TGTGCCAGCAGCCAAGGACAGAGTTACTCTGGGGCCAACGTCCTGACTTTC. Its protein is CASSQGQSYSGANVLTF. The chain joins TRBV4-2 to TRBJ2-6; tentatively, D is TRBD1 (5 bases). The CDR3 length is 17 residues. Trimming removed 1 base from V and 0 bases from J, with 10 bases in between. Germline-derived CDR1 and CDR2 are LGHNA and YNFKEQ.

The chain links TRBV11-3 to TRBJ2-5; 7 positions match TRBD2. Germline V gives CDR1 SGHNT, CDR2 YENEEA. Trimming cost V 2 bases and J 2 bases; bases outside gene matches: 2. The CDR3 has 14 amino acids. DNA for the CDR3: TGTGCCAGCAGCTTACGGGGGGTGCAAGAGACCCAGTACTTC. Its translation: CASSLRGVQETQYF.